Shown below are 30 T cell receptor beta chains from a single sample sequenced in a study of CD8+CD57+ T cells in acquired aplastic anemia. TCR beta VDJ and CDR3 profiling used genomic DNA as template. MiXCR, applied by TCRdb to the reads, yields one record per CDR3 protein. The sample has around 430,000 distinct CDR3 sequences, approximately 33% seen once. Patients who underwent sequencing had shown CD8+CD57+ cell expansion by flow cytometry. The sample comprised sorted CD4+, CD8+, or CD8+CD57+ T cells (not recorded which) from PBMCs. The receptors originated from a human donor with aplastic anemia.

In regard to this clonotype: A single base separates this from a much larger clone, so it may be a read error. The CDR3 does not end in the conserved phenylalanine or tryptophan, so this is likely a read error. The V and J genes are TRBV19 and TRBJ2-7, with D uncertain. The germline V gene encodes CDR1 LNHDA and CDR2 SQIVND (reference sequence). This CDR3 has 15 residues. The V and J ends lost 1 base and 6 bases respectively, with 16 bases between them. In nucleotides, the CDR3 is TGTGCCAGTAGTATAGTAGTCGACTTTTTTAGCGAGCAGTACCTC. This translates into CASSIVVDFFSEQYL.

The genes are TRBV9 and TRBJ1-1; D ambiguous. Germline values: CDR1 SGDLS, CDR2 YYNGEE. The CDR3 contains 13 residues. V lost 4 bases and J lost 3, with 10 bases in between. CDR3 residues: CASSPGVYTEAFF. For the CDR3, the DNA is TGTGCCAGCAGCCCAGGTGTTTACACTGAAGCTTTCTTT.

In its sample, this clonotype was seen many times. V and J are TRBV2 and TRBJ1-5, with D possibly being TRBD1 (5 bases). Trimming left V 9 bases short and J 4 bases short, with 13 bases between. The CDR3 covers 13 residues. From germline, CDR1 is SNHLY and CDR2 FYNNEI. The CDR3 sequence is CASTQGLNQPQHF. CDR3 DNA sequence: TGTGCCAGTACTCAGGGATTGAATCAGCCCCAGCATTTT.

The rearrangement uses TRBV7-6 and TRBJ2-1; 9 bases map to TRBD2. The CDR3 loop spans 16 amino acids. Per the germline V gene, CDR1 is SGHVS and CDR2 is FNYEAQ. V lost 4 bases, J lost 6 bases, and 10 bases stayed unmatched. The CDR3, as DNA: TGTGCCAGCAGCTCGGTTACTAGCGGGCCCGCCAATGAGCAGTTCTTC. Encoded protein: CASSSVTSGPANEQFF.

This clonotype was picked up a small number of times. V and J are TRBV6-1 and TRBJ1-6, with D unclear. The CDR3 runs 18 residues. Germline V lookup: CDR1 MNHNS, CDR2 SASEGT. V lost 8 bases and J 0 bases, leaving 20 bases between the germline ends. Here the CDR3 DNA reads TGTGCCAGCGCTGGTGAGAGTGGACGGAGCTCCTATAATTCACCCCTCCACTTT. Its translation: CASAGESGRSSYNSPLHF.

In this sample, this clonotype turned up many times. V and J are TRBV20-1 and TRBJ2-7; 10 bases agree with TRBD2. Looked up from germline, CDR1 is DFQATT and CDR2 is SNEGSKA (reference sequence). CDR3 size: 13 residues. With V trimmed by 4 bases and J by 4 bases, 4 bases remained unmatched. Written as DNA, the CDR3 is TGCAGTGCTACCAGCGGGAGGGAGTACGAGCAGTACTTC. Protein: CSATSGREYEQYF.

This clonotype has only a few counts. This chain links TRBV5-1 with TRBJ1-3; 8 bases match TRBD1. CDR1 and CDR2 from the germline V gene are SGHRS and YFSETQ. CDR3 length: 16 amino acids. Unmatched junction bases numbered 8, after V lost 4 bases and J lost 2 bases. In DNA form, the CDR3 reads TGCGCCAGCAGCACTCAGACAGGGGACCCTGGAAACACCATATATTTT. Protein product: CASSTQTGDPGNTIYF.

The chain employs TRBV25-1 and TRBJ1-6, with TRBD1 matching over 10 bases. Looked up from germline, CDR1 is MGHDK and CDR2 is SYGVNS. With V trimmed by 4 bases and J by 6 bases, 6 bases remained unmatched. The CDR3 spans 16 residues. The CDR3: CASSGQGARFNSPLHF. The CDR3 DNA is TGTGCCAGCAGTGGACAGGGGGCGCGGTTTAATTCACCCCTCCACTTT.

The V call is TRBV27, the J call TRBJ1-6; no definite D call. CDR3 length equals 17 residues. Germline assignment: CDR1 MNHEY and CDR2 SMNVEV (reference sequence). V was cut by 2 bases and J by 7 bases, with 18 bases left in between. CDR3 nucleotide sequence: TGTGCCAGCAGTTTACGGCAGGTCGGGGTCGTAAATTCACCCCTCCACTTT. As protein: CASSLRQVGVVNSPLHF.

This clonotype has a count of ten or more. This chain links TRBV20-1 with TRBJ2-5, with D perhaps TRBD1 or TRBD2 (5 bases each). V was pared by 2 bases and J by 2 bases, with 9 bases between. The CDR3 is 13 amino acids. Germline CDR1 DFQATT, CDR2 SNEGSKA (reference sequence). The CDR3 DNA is TGCAGTGCTAGATGGGGGACGCAAGAGACCCAGTACTTC. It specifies CSARWGTQETQYF.

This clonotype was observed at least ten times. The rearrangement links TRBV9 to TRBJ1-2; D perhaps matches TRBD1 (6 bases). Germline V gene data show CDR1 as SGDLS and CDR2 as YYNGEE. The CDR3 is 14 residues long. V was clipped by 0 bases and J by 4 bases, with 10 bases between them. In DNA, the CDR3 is TGTGCCAGCAGCGTAGACAGGGAAGGCTATGGCTACACCTTC. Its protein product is CASSVDREGYGYTF.

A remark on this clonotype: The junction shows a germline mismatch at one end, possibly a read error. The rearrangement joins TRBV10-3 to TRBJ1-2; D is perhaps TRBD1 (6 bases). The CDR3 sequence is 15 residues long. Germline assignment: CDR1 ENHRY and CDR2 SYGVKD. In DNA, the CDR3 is TGTGCCAGCAGTGAGCTTTACAGGGAAGCCTATGGCTACACCTTC. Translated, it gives CASSELYREAYGYTF.

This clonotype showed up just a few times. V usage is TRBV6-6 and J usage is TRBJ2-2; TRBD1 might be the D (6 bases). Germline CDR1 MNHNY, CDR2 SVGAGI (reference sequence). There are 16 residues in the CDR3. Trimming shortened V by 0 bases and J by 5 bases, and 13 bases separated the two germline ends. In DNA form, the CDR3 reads TGTGCCAGCAGTTACTCCTGGACAGCAAAGACCGGGGAGCTGTTTTTT. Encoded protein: CASSYSWTAKTGELFF.

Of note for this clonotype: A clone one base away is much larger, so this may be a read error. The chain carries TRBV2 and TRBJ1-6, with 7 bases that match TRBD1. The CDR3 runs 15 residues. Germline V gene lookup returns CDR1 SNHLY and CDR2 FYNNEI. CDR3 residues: CASSVDGTANSPPHF. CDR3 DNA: TGTGCCAGCAGCGTAGATGGGACAGCTAATTCACCCCCCCACTTT. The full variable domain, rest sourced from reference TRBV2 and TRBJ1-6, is EPEVTQTPSHQVTQMGQEVILRCVPISNHLYFYWYRQILGQKVEFLVSFYNNEISEKSEIFDDQFSVERPDGSNFTLKIRSTKLEDSAMYFCASSVDGTANSPPHFGNGTRLTVT.

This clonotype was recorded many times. The CDR3 protein is CAISDQRQVGDPKAFF. The CDR3, as DNA: TGTGCCATCAGTGACCAAAGACAGGTGGGTGATCCTAAGGCTTTCTTT. The rearrangement uses TRBV10-3 and TRBJ1-1, with D tentatively TRBD1 (6 bases). Trimming removed 3 bases from V and 11 bases from J, with 25 bases in between. The CDR3 sequence is 16 residues long. Germline loops: CDR1 ENHRY, CDR2 SYGVKD.

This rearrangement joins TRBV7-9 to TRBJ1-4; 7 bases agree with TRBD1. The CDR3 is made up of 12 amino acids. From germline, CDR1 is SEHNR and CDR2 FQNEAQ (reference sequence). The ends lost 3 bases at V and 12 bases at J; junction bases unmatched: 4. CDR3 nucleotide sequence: TGTGCCAGCAGCTTCAGGGGGGAGGAACTGTTTTTT. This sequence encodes CASSFRGEELFF.

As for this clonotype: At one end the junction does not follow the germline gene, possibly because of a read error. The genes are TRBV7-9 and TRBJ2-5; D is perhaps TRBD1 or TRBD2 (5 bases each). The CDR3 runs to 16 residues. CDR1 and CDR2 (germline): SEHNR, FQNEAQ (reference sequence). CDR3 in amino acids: CASSLRGQRLGETQHF. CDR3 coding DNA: TGTGCCAGCAGCTTACGCGGCCAAAGATTGGGGGAGACCCAGCACTTC.

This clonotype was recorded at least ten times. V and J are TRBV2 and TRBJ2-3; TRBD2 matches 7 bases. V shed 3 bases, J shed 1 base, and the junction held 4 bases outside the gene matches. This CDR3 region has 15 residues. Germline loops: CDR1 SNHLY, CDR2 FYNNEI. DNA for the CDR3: TGTGCCAGCAGTGAGTCCCGGGGGGGCACAGATACGCAGTATTTT. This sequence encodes CASSESRGGTDTQYF.

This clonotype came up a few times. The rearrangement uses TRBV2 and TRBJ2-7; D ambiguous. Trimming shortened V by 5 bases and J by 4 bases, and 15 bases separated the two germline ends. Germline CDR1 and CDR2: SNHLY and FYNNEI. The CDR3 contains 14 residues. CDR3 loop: CASSFRYGLYEQYF. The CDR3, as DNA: TGTGCCAGCAGTTTTCGTTATGGTTTGTACGAGCAGTACTTC.

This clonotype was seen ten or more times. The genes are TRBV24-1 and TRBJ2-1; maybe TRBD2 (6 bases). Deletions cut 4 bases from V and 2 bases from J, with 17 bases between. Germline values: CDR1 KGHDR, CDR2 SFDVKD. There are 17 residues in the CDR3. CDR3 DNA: TGTGCCACCAGTGACCCGGGAGTAGCGGAAACCTACAATGAGCAGTTCTTC. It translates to CATSDPGVAETYNEQFF.

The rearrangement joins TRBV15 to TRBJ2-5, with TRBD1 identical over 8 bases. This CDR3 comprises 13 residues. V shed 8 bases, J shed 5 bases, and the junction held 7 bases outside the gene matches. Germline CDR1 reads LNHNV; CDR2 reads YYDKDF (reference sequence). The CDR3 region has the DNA TGTGCCACCGAGGACAGGGAGAGGGAGACCCAGTACTTC. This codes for CATEDRERETQYF. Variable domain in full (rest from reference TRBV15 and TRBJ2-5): DAMVIQNPRYQVTQFGKPVTLSCSQTLNHNVMYWYQQKSSQAPKLLFHYYDKDFNNEADTPDNFQSRRPNTSFCFLDIRSPGLGDTAMYLCATEDRERETQYFGPGTRLLVL.

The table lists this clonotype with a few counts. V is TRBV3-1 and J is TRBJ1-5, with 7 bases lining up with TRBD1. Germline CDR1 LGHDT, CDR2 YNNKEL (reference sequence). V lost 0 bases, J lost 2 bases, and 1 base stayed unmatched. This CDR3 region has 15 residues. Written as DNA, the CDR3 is TGTGCCAGCAGCCAAGATACAGGGGGCAATCAGCCCCAGCATTTT. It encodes CASSQDTGGNQPQHF.

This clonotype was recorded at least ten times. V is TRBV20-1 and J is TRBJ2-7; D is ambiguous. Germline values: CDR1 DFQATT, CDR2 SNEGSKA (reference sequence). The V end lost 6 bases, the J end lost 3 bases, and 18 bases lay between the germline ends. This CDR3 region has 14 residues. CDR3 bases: TGCAGTGCCAAAGACTCTCCTTCAGACTACGAGCAGTACTTC. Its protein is CSAKDSPSDYEQYF.

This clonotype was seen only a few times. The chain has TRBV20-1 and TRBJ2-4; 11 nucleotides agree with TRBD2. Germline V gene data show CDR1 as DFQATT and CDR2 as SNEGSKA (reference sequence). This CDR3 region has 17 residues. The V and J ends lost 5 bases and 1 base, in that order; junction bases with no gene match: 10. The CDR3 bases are TGCAGTGCTCCGCCGGGACTAGCGGTTGAGGCCAAAAACATTCAGTACTTC. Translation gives CSAPPGLAVEAKNIQYF.

The CDR3 reads CASSYLTGTSPREQYF. The CDR3 nucleotides are TGCGCCAGCAGCTACCTCACCGGGACTTCACCTCGCGAGCAGTACTTC. The chain joins TRBV5-1 to TRBJ2-7; the D gene is possibly TRBD2 (6 bases). This CDR3 is built from 16 residues. The V end was cut by 3 bases, the J end by 6 bases, with 22 bases between. Germline CDR1 reads SGHRS; CDR2 reads YFSETQ.

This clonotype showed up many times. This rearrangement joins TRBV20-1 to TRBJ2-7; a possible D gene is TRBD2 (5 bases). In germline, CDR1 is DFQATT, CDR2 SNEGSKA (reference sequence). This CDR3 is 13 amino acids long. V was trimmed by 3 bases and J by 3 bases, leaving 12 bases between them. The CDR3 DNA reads TGCAGTGCTAGGAGGGCCTCTCTCTACGAGCAGTACTTC. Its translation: CSARRASLYEQYF.

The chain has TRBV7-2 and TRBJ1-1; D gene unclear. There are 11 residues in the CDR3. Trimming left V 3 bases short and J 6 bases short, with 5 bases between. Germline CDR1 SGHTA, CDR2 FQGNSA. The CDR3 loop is CASSLTSEAFF. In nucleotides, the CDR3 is TGTGCCAGCAGCTTGACCTCTGAAGCTTTCTTT.

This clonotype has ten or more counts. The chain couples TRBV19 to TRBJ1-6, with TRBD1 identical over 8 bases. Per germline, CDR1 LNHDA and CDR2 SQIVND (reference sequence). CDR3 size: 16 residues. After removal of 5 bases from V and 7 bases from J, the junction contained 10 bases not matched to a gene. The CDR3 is CASSPRLGQGNSPLHF. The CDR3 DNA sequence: TGTGCCAGTAGTCCCAGACTAGGACAGGGCAATTCACCCCTCCACTTT.

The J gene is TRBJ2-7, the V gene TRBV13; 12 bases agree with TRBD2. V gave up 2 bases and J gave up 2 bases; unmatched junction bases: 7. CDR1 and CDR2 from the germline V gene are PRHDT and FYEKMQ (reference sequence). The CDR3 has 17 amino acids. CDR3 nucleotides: TGTGCCAGCAGCTTACGGAAGAGACTAGCGGGAGCCTACGAGCAGTACTTC. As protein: CASSLRKRLAGAYEQYF.

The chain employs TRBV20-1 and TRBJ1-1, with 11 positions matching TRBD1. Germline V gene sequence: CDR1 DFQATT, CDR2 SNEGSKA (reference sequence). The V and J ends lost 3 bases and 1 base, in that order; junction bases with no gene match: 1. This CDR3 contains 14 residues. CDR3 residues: CSASGTGGNTEAFF. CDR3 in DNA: TGCAGTGCTAGCGGGACAGGGGGGAACACTGAAGCTTTCTTT.